Below are 5 T cell receptor beta chains sequenced from a single sample in a study of glioma-infiltrating T cells. The iRepertoire nested amplicon-rescue multiplex PCR amplified TCR alpha and beta CDR3s from RNA. TCRdb fed the multiplex PCR reads into MiXCR, producing one record per CDR3 protein. The sample yields more than 300,000 distinct CDR3 sequences, 41% seen once. The sample taken for sequencing was glioma tissue, nonneoplastic brain tissue, or PBMCs (not recorded which). All receptors derive from a human donor with low-grade glioma or glioblastoma, undergoing nonglioma brain surgery, or in good health (not recorded which).

The chain has TRBV29-1 and TRBJ1-1, with TRBD1 identical over 8 bases. Germline CDR1 reads SQVTM; CDR2 reads ANQGSEA. The CDR3 runs to 15 residues. J was trimmed by 5 bases and V by 2 bases; bases with no gene match: 10. CDR3 region: CSVESSRTGRTEAFF. In DNA, the CDR3 is TGCAGCGTTGAATCAAGTAGGACAGGGAGAACTGAAGCTTTCTTT.

The chain has TRBV19 and TRBJ2-7; D is ambiguous. V lost 1 base and J lost 6, with 10 bases in between. Germline CDR1 and CDR2: LNHDA and SQIVND (reference sequence). This CDR3 is built from 13 residues. Here the CDR3 DNA reads TGTGCCAGTAGTATAGGACGCCCCAGCGAGCAGTACTTC. It codes for CASSIGRPSEQYF.

As to this clonotype: A much larger clone is a single base away; this may be a read error. V usage is TRBV27 and J usage is TRBJ2-1; 9 positions agree with TRBD1. Looked up from germline, CDR1 is MNHEY and CDR2 is SMNVEV (reference sequence). This CDR3 region has 15 residues. The CDR3 bases are TGTGCCAGCAGTCTCCGGGACAGGGTTCGGAATGGGCAGTTCTTC. Its translation: CASSLRDRVRNGQFF.

The V gene is TRBV28, the J gene TRBJ2-7; 7 nucleotides line up with TRBD1. The CDR3 consists of 19 residues. After removal of 3 bases from V and 9 bases from J, the junction contained 26 bases not matched to a gene. Looked up from germline, CDR1 is MDHEN and CDR2 is SYDVKM. The chain's CDR3 is CASSFPYTWDRSNWDVQYF. Here the CDR3 DNA reads TGTGCCAGCAGTTTTCCGTACACTTGGGACAGATCAAATTGGGATGTGCAGTACTTC.

This clonotype has at least ten counts. This rearrangement joins TRBV6-1 to TRBJ2-3, with D perhaps TRBD1 or TRBD2 (5 bases each). CDR3 size: 17 residues. Trimming removed 2 bases at V and 4 bases at J, with 19 bases between. Germline values: CDR1 MNHNS, CDR2 SASEGT. CDR3 residues: CASSEIVVGTPADTQYF. The CDR3 nucleotides are TGTGCCAGCAGTGAAATAGTGGTGGGGACCCCCGCAGATACGCAGTATTTT.